A single sample is the source of the 26 T cell receptor beta chains below, sequenced in a study of regulatory T cells in long-lasting Graves disease. Arm-PCR of CDR3 regions with iRepertoire HTBI primers generated TCR beta libraries. TCRdb re-analysed the multiplex PCR reads in MiXCR, keeping a single row per CDR3 protein. This sample carries about 500,000 distinct CDR3 sequences, about 11% of them seen once, and the ten largest clones take over 7%. Indicated time point: newly diagnosed GD, antithyroid drugs for less than 3 months. Preparation of the TCR library used RNA extracted from PBMCs. The data were also submitted as part of a second study, on T cells in Graves' hyperthyroidism and ophthalmopathy.

The specimen was peripheral blood mononuclear cells (PBMCs), collected at new diagnosis, from a patient treated with antithyroid drugs. These TCRs come from a woman aged 25 to 45 with Graves disease.

The table lists this clonotype with many counts. The chain recombines TRBV10-3 with TRBJ2-1; D is unresolved. Trimming stripped 3 bases from V and 0 bases from J, with 6 bases between. Germline CDR1 ENHRY, CDR2 SYGVKD. This CDR3 has 14 residues. The CDR3 protein is CAISDRNSYNEQFF. The CDR3 coding sequence is TGTGCCATCAGTGATCGAAACTCCTACAATGAGCAGTTCTTC.

This clonotype has a count of ten or more. J is TRBJ2-4 and V is TRBV7-9; perhaps TRBD2 as D (5 bases). The CDR3 is made up of 16 amino acids. Germline CDR1 and CDR2: SEHNR and FQNEAQ (reference sequence). The ends were cut back, 8 bases at V and 5 bases at J, with 22 bases in the middle. The CDR3 protein is CASSYVWTGSENIQYF. The CDR3 bases are TGTGCCAGCTCCTATGTTTGGACGGGGAGTGAAAACATTCAGTACTTC.

The chain combines TRBV20-1 with TRBJ2-7; weak D call: TRBD2 (7 bases). This CDR3 region has 15 residues. Trimming shortened V by 5 bases and J by 1 base, and 18 bases separated the two germline ends. CDR1 DFQATT and CDR2 SNEGSKA come from the germline V gene (reference sequence). The CDR3 protein is CSASQRGGLSYEQYF. In DNA, the CDR3 is TGCAGTGCTTCGCAAAGGGGGGGCCTATCCTACGAGCAGTACTTC.

The chain couples TRBV7-8 to TRBJ1-5, with 7 positions matching TRBD1. Trimming at V came to 2 bases and at J to 11 bases, leaving 9 bases not matched to a gene. The germline CDR1 and CDR2 sequences are SGHVS and FQNEAQ. The CDR3 has 14 amino acids. CDR3: CASSLKRGGQSQHF. Written as DNA, the CDR3 is TGTGCCAGCAGCTTAAAACGAGGGGGACAGTCCCAGCATTTT.

This clonotype was observed at least ten times. The chain combines TRBV27 with TRBJ2-1; 12 nucleotides align to TRBD2. Per germline, CDR1 MNHEY and CDR2 SMNVEV (reference sequence). Trimming at V came to 2 bases and at J to 10 bases, leaving 6 bases not matched to a gene. This CDR3 comprises 15 residues. For the CDR3, the DNA is TGTGCCAGCAGTTTACTGACTAGCGGGAGTAAAGAGCAGTTCTTC. It yields the protein CASSLLTSGSKEQFF.

The V call is TRBV20-1, the J call TRBJ2-7, with 7 bases fitting TRBD2. V was clipped by 4 bases and J by 5 bases; unmatched bases: 8. The germline CDR1 and CDR2 sequences are DFQATT and SNEGSKA (reference sequence). This CDR3 comprises 13 residues. The CDR3 region is CSANGEGRHEQYF. DNA of the CDR3: TGCAGTGCTAATGGGGAGGGCCGCCACGAGCAGTACTTC.

This clonotype was found a few times. V gene TRBV11-2 combines with J gene TRBJ2-1; D possibly corresponds to TRBD2 (6 bases). Germline V gene lookup returns CDR1 SGHAT and CDR2 FQNNGV. The CDR3 is 17 residues long. Trimming cost V 6 bases and J 7 bases, with 25 bases left between them. DNA for the CDR3: TGTGCCAGCAGTTCGCCCGGGGACTTTATTGGTTTGAATGAGCAGTTCTTC. It yields the protein CASSSPGDFIGLNEQFF.

This clonotype was picked up many times. The chain carries TRBV3-1 and TRBJ2-5; TRBD2 matches at 7 bases. The CDR3 runs to 16 residues. The V and J ends lost 4 bases and 2 bases, in that order; junction bases with no gene match: 10. Germline lookup yields CDR1 LGHDT and CDR2 YNNKEL (reference sequence). CDR3 DNA: TGTGCCAGCAGCCCCCACCCGGGACTACGGCAAGAGACCCAGTACTTC. Encoded protein: CASSPHPGLRQETQYF.

The chain employs TRBV18 and TRBJ2-4; 8 bases line up with TRBD1. V shed 3 bases and J 3 bases; nucleotides not matched to a gene: 7. The CDR3 is 16 residues long. The germline V gene has CDR1 KGHSH and CDR2 LQKENI. The DNA of the CDR3 is TGTGCCAGCTCACCCAGACAGGGGATCGTCAAAAACATTCAGTACTTC. It encodes CASSPRQGIVKNIQYF.

This clonotype was detected ten times or more. This chain joins TRBV7-9 and TRBJ2-1; possibly TRBD1 for D (6 bases). V was cut by 1 base and J by 6 bases, with 16 bases left in between. Germline loops: CDR1 SEHNR, CDR2 FQNEAQ (reference sequence). This CDR3 spans 16 amino acids. For the CDR3, the DNA is TGTGCCAGCAGCTTAGGAAGGACAGCAATTGCCAATGAGCAGTTCTTC. Translation: CASSLGRTAIANEQFF.

This clonotype turned up a few times. The rearrangement joins TRBV6-2 or TRBV6-3 to TRBJ2-5, with 16 bases matching TRBD2. V lost 6 bases and J lost 5; bases outside the gene matches: 12. CDR1 MNHEY and CDR2 SVGEGT come from the germline V gene. The CDR3 has 18 residues. CDR3 protein: CASSHFIGTSGRGETQYF. CDR3 nucleotide sequence: TGTGCCAGCAGCCATTTCATCGGGACTAGCGGGAGGGGGGAGACCCAGTACTTC.

This clonotype was seen a handful of times. This chain uses TRBV19 with TRBJ1-5, with no clear D. V shed 5 bases and J shed 0 bases, with 8 bases lying between them. The CDR3 runs 14 residues. In germline, CDR1 is LNHDA, CDR2 SQIVND (reference sequence). CDR3: CASSAGYSNQPQHF. The CDR3 DNA reads as TGTGCCAGTAGTGCAGGTTATAGCAATCAGCCCCAGCATTTT.

Notes on this clonotype: With a far larger clone one base away, a read error is the likely cause. The CDR3 coding sequence is TGTGCCAGCAGTTGGTTAGCGGAAGCCCCCATCGGGGGGCAGTTCTTC. Protein: CASSWLAEAPIGGQFF. The V gene is TRBV28, the J gene TRBJ2-3; possible D gene TRBD2, 6 bases. The DNA end lines up better with TRBJ2-1; the J call may be wrong. Germline CDR1 and CDR2: MDHEN and SYDVKM. The length of the CDR3 is 16 residues.

This clonotype was counted many times. The chain joins TRBV18 to TRBJ2-1; 9 bases line up with TRBD1. This CDR3 is built from 16 residues. Trimming cost V 0 bases and J 12 bases; bases outside gene matches: 12. Germline V gene lookup returns CDR1 KGHSH and CDR2 LQKENI. CDR3 in DNA: TGTGCCAGCTCACCACCCGGCCCGGGACAGGGTTTTGTGCAGTTCTTC. It codes for CASSPPGPGQGFVQFF.

There are many counts of this clonotype. The J gene is TRBJ2-7, the V gene TRBV20-1; 7 nucleotides agree with TRBD2. V was pared by 6 bases and J by 0 bases, with 8 bases of the junction left unmatched. In germline, CDR1 is DFQATT, CDR2 SNEGSKA (reference sequence). The CDR3 is 14 amino acids. The CDR3 DNA reads TGCAGTGCCCAAAAGGCGGGAGACTCCTACGAGCAGTACTTC. This codes for CSAQKAGDSYEQYF.

This clonotype has at least ten counts. The chain employs TRBV4-1 and TRBJ2-7, with D uncertain. The CDR3 is 17 amino acids. CDR1 and CDR2 from the germline V gene are MGHRA and YSYEKL. V lost 2 bases and J lost 5, with 22 bases in between. DNA for the CDR3: TGCGCCAGCAGCCAACCGTCCGGACGACTCCCCGGCGACGAGCAGTACTTC. Protein sequence: CASSQPSGRLPGDEQYF.

Regarding this clonotype: With a much larger clone just one base away, this may be a read error. The gene calls are TRBV6-2 or TRBV6-3 and TRBJ2-7; TRBD2 matches 12 bases. The junction had 12 bases not matched to a gene; V was cut back by 2 bases and J by 7 bases. The CDR3 extends over 17 amino acids. Germline CDR1 and CDR2: MNHEY and SVGEGT. CDR3 DNA sequence: TGTGCCAGCAGTTACCGGACTAGCGGGGCCTTCTGGGGAGAGCAGTACTTC. Encoded protein: CASSYRTSGAFWGEQYF.

This chain connects TRBV30 to TRBJ1-1; D is ambiguous. CDR3 length equals 17 residues. V dropped 2 bases and J dropped 1 base, with 20 bases sitting between them. Germline values: CDR1 GTSNPN, CDR2 SVGIG (reference sequence). For the CDR3, the DNA is TGTGCCTGGAGTAAAGTTAGGGCCGCGGGAGCGAACACTGAAGCTTTCTTT. Residues: CAWSKVRAAGANTEAFF.

V and J are TRBV6-1 and TRBJ1-1; D remains unclear. Germline values: CDR1 MNHNS, CDR2 SASEGT. Trimming took off 5 bases at V and 6 bases at J, with 13 bases between the two ends. The CDR3 totals 13 residues. CDR3 in amino acids: CASSLGSLAEAFF. CDR3 bases: TGTGCCAGCAGTCTTGGGTCTCTCGCTGAAGCTTTCTTT.

This clonotype came up many times. J is TRBJ2-5 and V is TRBV11-2; D unresolved. V dropped 8 bases and J dropped 1 base, with 14 bases sitting between them. The CDR3 extends over 14 amino acids. Per the germline V gene, CDR1 is SGHAT and CDR2 is FQNNGV. The CDR3 nucleotides read TGTGCCAGCTCTGGGTTTGGGGTCCAAGAGACCCAGTACTTC. Translated: CASSGFGVQETQYF.

The chain links TRBV29-1 to TRBJ2-2; 10 nucleotides align to TRBD2. CDR3 length equals 16 residues. Germline-derived CDR1 and CDR2 are SQVTM and ANQGSEA. Trimming took 2 bases from V and 4 from J; bases not matched to a gene: 7. The CDR3 protein is CSVELAGVGGTGELFF. The CDR3 DNA reads as TGCAGCGTTGAACTAGCGGGAGTTGGGGGCACCGGGGAGCTGTTTTTT.

J is TRBJ1-5 and V is TRBV19; a weak D match, TRBD1 (5 bases). Germline V gene data show CDR1 as LNHDA and CDR2 as SQIVND (reference sequence). V was pared by 4 bases and J by 5 bases, with 18 bases between. This CDR3 region has 16 residues. This chain's CDR3 is CASSKPLIDSYQPQHF. The CDR3 DNA follows: TGTGCCAGTAGTAAACCCCTAATCGACAGTTATCAGCCCCAGCATTTT.

This clonotype was counted ten times or more. The V gene is TRBV20-1, the J gene TRBJ1-1, with 10 bases that match TRBD1. This CDR3 has 14 residues. V lost 4 bases and J lost 0; bases outside the gene matches: 2. Germline lookup yields CDR1 DFQATT and CDR2 SNEGSKA (reference sequence). The CDR3: CSATDRGLNTEAFF. The CDR3 DNA reads as TGCAGTGCTACCGACAGGGGGCTGAACACTGAAGCTTTCTTT.

Ten or more counts support this clonotype. The chain couples TRBV7-9 to TRBJ2-5; TRBD2 matches 12 bases. This CDR3 region has 17 residues. With V trimmed by 0 bases and J by 7 bases, 9 bases remained unmatched. Per the germline V gene, CDR1 is SEHNR and CDR2 is FQNEAQ (reference sequence). The CDR3 DNA sequence: TGTGCCAGCAGCTTAGCGCATGGGACTAGCGGGCGCTCGACCCAGTACTTC. The encoded protein is CASSLAHGTSGRSTQYF.

This clonotype was detected ten times or more. The chain carries TRBV27 and TRBJ2-2; D gene uncertain. CDR3 size: 14 residues. The ends were cut back, 6 bases at V and 8 bases at J, with 16 bases in the middle. Germline V gene sequence: CDR1 MNHEY, CDR2 SMNVEV (reference sequence). CDR3 sequence reads: CASSPVGPTGELFF. In DNA form, the CDR3 reads TGTGCCAGCAGCCCAGTAGGCCCTACAGGGGAGCTGTTTTTT.

This chain uses TRBV5-1 with TRBJ2-3; 7 bases align to TRBD2. Germline CDR1 SGHRS, CDR2 YFSETQ. With V trimmed by 0 bases and J by 2 bases, 9 bases remained unmatched. This CDR3 is 17 amino acids long. CDR3 nucleotides: TGCGCCAGCAGCTTGGTCGGCGGGAGTAAGGACACAGATACGCAGTATTTT. Translated: CASSLVGGSKDTDTQYF.